This TCR beta chain was identified during a study of blood T cell repertoires in COVID-19. Background on the study: From T cells, B-cell-depleted T cells, or PBMCs came the material, which was cDNA or gDNA.

As processed by the authors: It was from reference gene primer amplification that nucleated cell counts were estimated. Sequencing used immunoSEQ multiplex PCR; TCRdb keeps in-frame clones, though not all of them. V and J calls and clone size are copied from that table; D and trimming were computed from the DNA. The table records about 190,000 clones, about 88% of them present only once. This CDR3 contains 14 residues. V was trimmed by 3 bases and J by 6 bases, leaving 11 bases between them. Germline V lookup: CDR1 ENHRY, CDR2 SYGVKD. This chain uses TRBV10-3 with TRBJ1-4; D remains ambiguous. The sample consisted of peripheral blood. The clonotype was recovered from a woman younger than 45 with active or convalescent COVID-19. The CDR3 DNA sequence: TGTGCCATCAGTGACTCGGCGAGGGATGAAAAACTGTTTTTT. Protein sequence: CAISDSARDEKLFF.